A single sample is the source of the 18 T cell receptor beta chains below, sequenced in a study of control samples from healthy donors and cancer patients. Repertoires were generated with immunoSEQ multiplex PCR, while TCRdb's copy carries only in-frame clones and drops some. The sample includes about 410,000 clones, more than 80% of them seen just once. Sequences were obtained from PBMCs. These receptors were taken from a man between 35 and 55 years old with head and neck cancer.

The sample holds one count of this clone. The rearrangement uses TRBV18 and TRBJ2-2; no firm D call. CDR3 size: 16 residues. V lost 6 bases and J lost 0, with 14 bases in between. Germline V CDR1 and CDR2: KGHSH, LQKENI. DNA of the CDR3: TGTGCCAGCTCCCCCTGGCCGGCCGCGAACACCGGGGAGCTGTTTTTT. It specifies CASSPWPAANTGELFF.

The chain couples TRBV27 to TRBJ2-7; TRBD1 aligns across 9 bases. Germline CDR1 is MNHEY and CDR2 is SMNVEV (reference sequence). There are 12 residues in the CDR3. Trimming took 8 bases from V and 5 from J; bases not matched to a gene: 4. The chain's CDR3 is CASRTGADEQYF. The CDR3 DNA sequence: TGTGCCAGCCGGACAGGGGCGGACGAGCAGTACTTC.

The rearrangement uses TRBV7-8 and TRBJ1-3; 7 nucleotides agree with TRBD1. After removal of 2 bases from V and 0 bases from J, the junction contained 7 bases not matched to a gene. The V gene's germline CDR1 is SGHVS and CDR2 FQNEAQ. The CDR3 contains 17 residues. The CDR3 DNA is TGTGCCAGCAGCTTATATGCGGGACAGTTCTCTGGAAACACCATATATTTT. Translated, it gives CASSLYAGQFSGNTIYF.

The chain combines TRBV28 with TRBJ2-7, with TRBD2 matching 9 bases. The germline gives CDR1 MDHEN, CDR2 SYDVKM. The V and J ends lost 6 bases and 7 bases, in that order; junction bases with no gene match: 7. This CDR3 is 13 amino acids long. In nucleotides, the CDR3 is TGTGCCAGCAGCCTAGCGGGGCCCGGGGAGCAGTACTTC. Translated: CASSLAGPGEQYF.

The chain couples TRBV9 to TRBJ1-2; 9 nucleotides align to TRBD1. The CDR3 totals 18 residues. CDR1 is SGDLS and CDR2 is YYNGEE in the germline V gene. V shed 4 bases and J 2 bases; nucleotides not matched to a gene: 15. The CDR3, as DNA: TGTGCCAGCAGCTTTTCTTCTTCTCAGGGACAGGGAAACTATGGCTACACCTTC. This gives the protein CASSFSSSQGQGNYGYTF.

The chain has TRBV5-6 and TRBJ2-7; 8 nucleotides match TRBD2. Per the germline V gene, CDR1 is SGHDT and CDR2 is YYEEEE. The CDR3 runs to 15 residues. After removal of 2 bases from V and 3 bases from J, the junction contained 7 bases not matched to a gene. CDR3 residues: CASSFGGGSDYEQYF. CDR3 DNA sequence: TGTGCCAGCAGCTTTGGCGGGGGGAGCGACTACGAGCAGTACTTC.

The chain recombines TRBV29-1 with TRBJ1-1; the match to TRBD1 covers 7 bases. CDR1 is SQVTM and CDR2 is ANQGSEA in the germline V gene. The CDR3 totals 13 residues. The J segment lost 0 bases and the V segment lost 4 bases, leaving 2 bases of the junction unmatched. The CDR3 region is CSVGGGMNTEAFF. In DNA form, the CDR3 reads TGCAGCGTTGGAGGGGGCATGAACACTGAAGCTTTCTTT.

V is TRBV11-2 and J is TRBJ2-5; no reliable D call. Germline CDR1 is SGHAT and CDR2 is FQNNGV. Between the trimmed V and J ends, which lost 5 bases and 3 bases, there was a span of 10 bases. CDR3 length: 13 residues. CDR3 loop: CASSPSWEETQYF. The CDR3 nucleotides are TGTGCCAGCAGCCCCTCGTGGGAAGAGACCCAGTACTTC.

The J gene is TRBJ1-1, the V gene TRBV28; the match to TRBD1 covers 12 bases. Germline CDR1 MDHEN, CDR2 SYDVKM. The CDR3 spans 16 residues. After removal of 7 bases from V and 5 bases from J, the junction contained 11 bases not matched to a gene. As DNA, the CDR3 is TGTGCCAGCATGGGCCCCCGGGACAGGGGGCGGACTGAAGCTTTCTTT. It codes for CASMGPRDRGRTEAFF.

The J gene is TRBJ1-5, the V gene TRBV6-5, with TRBD1 matching 8 bases. CDR1 and CDR2 from the germline V gene are MNHEY and SVGAGI. The ends lost 6 bases at V and 0 bases at J; junction bases unmatched: 4. The CDR3 is 15 amino acids. The CDR3 loop is CASRLDRGSNQPQHF. CDR3 nucleotide sequence: TGTGCCAGCAGACTAGACAGGGGTAGCAATCAGCCCCAGCATTTT.

The rearrangement uses TRBV9 and TRBJ1-1; TRBD1 aligns across 7 bases. From germline, CDR1 is SGDLS and CDR2 YYNGEE. The V gene end was trimmed by 0 bases and the J gene end by 4 bases; junction bases not matched to a gene: 3. The CDR3 spans 14 residues. CDR3 in amino acids: CASSVGSGGTEAFF. The CDR3 nucleotides are TGTGCCAGCAGCGTAGGTTCAGGGGGCACTGAAGCTTTCTTT.

The chain links TRBV7-2 to TRBJ1-1; D ambiguous. CDR3 length equals 14 residues. Trimming removed 1 base at V and 6 bases at J, with 12 bases between. The V gene's germline CDR1 is SGHTA and CDR2 FQGNSA. CDR3 DNA: TGTGCCAGCAGCTTAGGAGGGAATGGTCCTGAAGCTTTCTTT. Its translation is CASSLGGNGPEAFF.

V usage is TRBV6-5 and J usage is TRBJ2-7, with D tentatively TRBD1 or TRBD2 (6 bases each). This CDR3 comprises 15 residues. Trimming left V 0 bases short and J 3 bases short, with 12 bases between. Germline V gene data show CDR1 as MNHEY and CDR2 as SVGAGI. CDR3 DNA: TGTGCCAGCAGTTACTCGACCAGGGGACTCTACGAGCAGTACTTC. As protein: CASSYSTRGLYEQYF.

A single count supports this clone. V gene TRBV15 combines with J gene TRBJ1-5; D call uncertain. CDR1 and CDR2 from the germline V gene are LNHNV and YYDKDF (reference sequence). The CDR3 is made up of 15 amino acids. Between the trimmed V and J ends, which lost 8 bases and 5 bases, there was a span of 19 bases. DNA for the CDR3: TGTGCCACCTCTTGGAGGGAGACTATTGATCAGCCCCAGCATTTT. Its protein is CATSWRETIDQPQHF.

The V gene is TRBV5-4, the J gene TRBJ1-2, with D maybe TRBD1 (5 bases). CDR1 SGHNT and CDR2 YYREEE come from the germline V gene (reference sequence). This CDR3 is built from 13 residues. The V gene lost 4 bases and the J gene lost 4 bases, with 11 bases spanning the gap. CDR3 in amino acids: CASSLIQGYGYTF. The CDR3 region has the DNA TGTGCCAGCAGCCTGATTCAGGGCTATGGCTACACCTTC.

The chain links TRBV7-2 to TRBJ2-3; 7 bases fit TRBD1. With 1 base clipped from V and 4 bases from J, the junction kept 5 bases outside the gene matches. Germline V lookup: CDR1 SGHTA, CDR2 FQGNSA. The CDR3 spans 15 residues. The CDR3 DNA follows: TGTGCCAGCAGCTTAGACAGGGGCAATTCAGATACGCAGTATTTT. Protein sequence: CASSLDRGNSDTQYF.

The V gene is TRBV2, the J gene TRBJ2-7; D assignment may be TRBD1 or TRBD2 (5 bases each). Between the trimmed V and J ends, which lost 8 bases and 4 bases, there was a span of 15 bases. This CDR3 comprises 13 residues. Germline lookup yields CDR1 SNHLY and CDR2 FYNNEI. The CDR3 DNA reads TGTGCCAGCGGACGGGACGGAGGATACGAGCAGTACTTC. Translation gives CASGRDGGYEQYF. Full variable domain (missing parts from reference TRBV2 and TRBJ2-7): EPEVTQTPSHQVTQMGQEVILRCVPISNHLYFYWYRQILGQKVEFLVSFYNNEISEKSEIFDDQFSVERPDGSNFTLKIRSTKLEDSAMYFCASGRDGGYEQYFGPGTRLTVT.

V gene TRBV30 combines with J gene TRBJ1-5; possibly TRBD1 for D (6 bases). Trimming took 1 base from V and 2 from J, leaving 9 bases between them. The CDR3 extends over 14 amino acids. The germline gives CDR1 GTSNPN, CDR2 SVGIG (reference sequence). CDR3 nucleotide sequence: TGTGCCTGGAGTGGGGCAGGGGGCAATCAGCCCCAGCATTTT. Residues: CAWSGAGGNQPQHF.